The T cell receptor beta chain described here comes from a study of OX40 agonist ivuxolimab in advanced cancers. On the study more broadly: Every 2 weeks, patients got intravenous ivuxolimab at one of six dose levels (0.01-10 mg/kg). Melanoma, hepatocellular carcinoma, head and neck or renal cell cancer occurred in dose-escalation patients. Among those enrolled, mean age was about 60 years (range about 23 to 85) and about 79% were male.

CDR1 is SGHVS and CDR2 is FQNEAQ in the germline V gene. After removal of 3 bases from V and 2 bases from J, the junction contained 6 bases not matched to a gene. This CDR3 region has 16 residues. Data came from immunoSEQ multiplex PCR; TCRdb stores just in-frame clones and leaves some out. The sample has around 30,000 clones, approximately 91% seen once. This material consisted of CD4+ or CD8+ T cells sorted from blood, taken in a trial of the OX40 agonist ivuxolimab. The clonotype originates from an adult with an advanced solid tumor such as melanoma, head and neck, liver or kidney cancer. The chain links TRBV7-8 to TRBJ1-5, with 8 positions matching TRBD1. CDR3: CASSFRTQGGNQPQHF. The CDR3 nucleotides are TGTGCCAGCAGCTTCCGCACACAGGGGGGCAATCAGCCCCAGCATTTT.